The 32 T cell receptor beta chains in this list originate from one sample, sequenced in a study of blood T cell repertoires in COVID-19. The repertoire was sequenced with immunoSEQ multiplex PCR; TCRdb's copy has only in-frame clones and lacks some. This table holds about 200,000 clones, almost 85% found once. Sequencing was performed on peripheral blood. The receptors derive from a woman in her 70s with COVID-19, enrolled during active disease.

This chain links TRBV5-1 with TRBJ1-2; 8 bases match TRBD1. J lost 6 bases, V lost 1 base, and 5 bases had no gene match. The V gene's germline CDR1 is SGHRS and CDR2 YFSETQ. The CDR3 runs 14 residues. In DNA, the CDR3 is TGCGCCAGCAGCTTGCGCAGGGGGCAGGATGGCTACACCTTC. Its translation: CASSLRRGQDGYTF. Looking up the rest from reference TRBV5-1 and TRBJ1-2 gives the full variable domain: KAGVTQTPRYLIKTRGQQVTLSCSPISGHRSVSWYQQTPGQGLQFLFEYFSETQRNKGNFPGRFSGRQFSNSRSEMNVSTLELGDSALYLCASSLRRGQDGYTFGSGTRLTVV.

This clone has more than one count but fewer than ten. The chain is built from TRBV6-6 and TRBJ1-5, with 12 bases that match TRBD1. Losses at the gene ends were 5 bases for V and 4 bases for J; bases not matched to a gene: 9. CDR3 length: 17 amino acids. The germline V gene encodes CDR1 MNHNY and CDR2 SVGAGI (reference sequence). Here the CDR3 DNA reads TGTGCCAGCAGTCACCGGGGACAGGGGGCCTCAAATCAGCCCCAGCATTTT. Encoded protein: CASSHRGQGASNQPQHF.

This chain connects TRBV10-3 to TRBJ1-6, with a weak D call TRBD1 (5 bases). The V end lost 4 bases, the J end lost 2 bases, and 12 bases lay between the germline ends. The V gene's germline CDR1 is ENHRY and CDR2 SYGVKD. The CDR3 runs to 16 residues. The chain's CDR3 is CAISAVQGTYNSPLHF. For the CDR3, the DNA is TGTGCCATCAGTGCTGTCCAGGGAACCTATAATTCACCCCTCCACTTT.

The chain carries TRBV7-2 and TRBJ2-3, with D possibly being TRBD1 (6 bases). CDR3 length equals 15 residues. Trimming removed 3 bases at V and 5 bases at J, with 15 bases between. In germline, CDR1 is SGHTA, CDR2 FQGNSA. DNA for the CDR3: TGTGCCAGCAGCTTGGGCAGGGGAAGTAAAGATACGCAGTATTTT. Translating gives CASSLGRGSKDTQYF.

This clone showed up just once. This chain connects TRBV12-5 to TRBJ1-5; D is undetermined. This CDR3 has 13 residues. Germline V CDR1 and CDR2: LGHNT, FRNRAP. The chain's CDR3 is CASSVPHNQPQHF. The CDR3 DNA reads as TGTGCGTCCTCAGTCCCCCACAATCAGCCCCAGCATTTT.

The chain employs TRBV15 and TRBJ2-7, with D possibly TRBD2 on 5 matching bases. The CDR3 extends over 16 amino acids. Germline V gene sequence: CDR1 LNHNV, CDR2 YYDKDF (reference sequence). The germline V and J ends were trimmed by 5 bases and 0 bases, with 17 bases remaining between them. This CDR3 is CATSPRAGIFSYEQYF. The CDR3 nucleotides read TGTGCCACCAGCCCGCGAGCCGGGATCTTCTCCTACGAGCAGTACTTC.

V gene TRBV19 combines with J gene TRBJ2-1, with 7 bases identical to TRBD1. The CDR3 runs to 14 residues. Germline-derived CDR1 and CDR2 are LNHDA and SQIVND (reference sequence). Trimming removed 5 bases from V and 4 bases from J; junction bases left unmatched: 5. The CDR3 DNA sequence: TGTGCCAGTAGTCCCAGGGGGAGTTACAATGAGCAGTTCTTC. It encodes CASSPRGSYNEQFF.

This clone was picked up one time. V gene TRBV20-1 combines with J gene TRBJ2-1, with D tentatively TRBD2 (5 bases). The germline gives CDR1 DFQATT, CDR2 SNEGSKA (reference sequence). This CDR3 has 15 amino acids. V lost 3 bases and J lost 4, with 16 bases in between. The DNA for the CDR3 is TGCAGTGCTAGTAGGGCTAGCTGGGGTTACAATGAGCAGTTCTTC. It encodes CSASRASWGYNEQFF.

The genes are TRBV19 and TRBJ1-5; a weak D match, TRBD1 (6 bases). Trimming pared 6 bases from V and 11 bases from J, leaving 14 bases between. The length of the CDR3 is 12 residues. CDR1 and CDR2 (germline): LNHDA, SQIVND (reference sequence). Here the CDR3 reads CASSTRGQSQHF. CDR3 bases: TGTGCCAGTAGCACCAGGGGCCAGTCCCAGCATTTT.

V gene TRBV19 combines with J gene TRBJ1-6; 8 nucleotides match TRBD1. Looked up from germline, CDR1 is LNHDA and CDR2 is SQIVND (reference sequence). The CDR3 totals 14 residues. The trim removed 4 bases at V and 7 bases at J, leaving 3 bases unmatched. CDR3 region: CASSTQGANSPLHF. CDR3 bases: TGTGCCAGTAGTACCCAGGGGGCAAATTCACCCCTCCACTTT. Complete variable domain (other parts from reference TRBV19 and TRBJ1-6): DGGITQSPKYLFRKEGQNVTLSCEQNLNHDAMYWYRQDPGQGLRLIYYSQIVNDFQKGDIAEGYSVSREKKESFPLTVTSAQKNPTAFYLCASSTQGANSPLHFGNGTRLTVT.

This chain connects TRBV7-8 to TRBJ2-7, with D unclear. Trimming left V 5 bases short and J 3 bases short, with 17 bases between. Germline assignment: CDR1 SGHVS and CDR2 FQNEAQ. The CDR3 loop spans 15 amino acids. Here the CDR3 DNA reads TGTGCCAGCAGCCCCCTAGACCTGATCCTCTACGAGCAGTACTTC. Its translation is CASSPLDLILYEQYF.

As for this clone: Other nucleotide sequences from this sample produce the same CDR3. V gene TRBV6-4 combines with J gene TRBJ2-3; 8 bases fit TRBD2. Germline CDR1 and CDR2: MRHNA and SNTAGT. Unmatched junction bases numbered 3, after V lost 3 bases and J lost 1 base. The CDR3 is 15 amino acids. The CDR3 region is CASSESGGGTDTQYF. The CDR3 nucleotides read TGTGCCAGCAGTGAATCCGGGGGGGGCACAGATACGCAGTATTTT.

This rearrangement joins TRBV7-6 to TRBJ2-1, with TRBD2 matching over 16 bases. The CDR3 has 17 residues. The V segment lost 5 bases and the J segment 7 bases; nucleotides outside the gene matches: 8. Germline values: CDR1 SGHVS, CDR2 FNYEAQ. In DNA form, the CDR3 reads TGTGCCAGCAGCGGGGGACTAGCGGGAGGGCTGTATAATGAGCAGTTCTTC. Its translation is CASSGGLAGGLYNEQFF.

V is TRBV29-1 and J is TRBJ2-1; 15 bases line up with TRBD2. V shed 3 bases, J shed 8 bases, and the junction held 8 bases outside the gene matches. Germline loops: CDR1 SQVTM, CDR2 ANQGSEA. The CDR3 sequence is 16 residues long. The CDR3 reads CSVDKGTSGRHHEQFF. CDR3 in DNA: TGCAGCGTTGATAAGGGGACTAGCGGGAGGCACCATGAGCAGTTCTTC.

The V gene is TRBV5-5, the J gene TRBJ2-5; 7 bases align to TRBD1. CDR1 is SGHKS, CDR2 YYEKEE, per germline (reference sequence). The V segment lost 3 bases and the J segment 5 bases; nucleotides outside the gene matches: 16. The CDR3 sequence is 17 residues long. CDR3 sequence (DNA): TGTGCCAGCAGCTCGGGCGTAGAGAGGGGGCCGGGGGAGACCCAGTACTTC. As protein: CASSSGVERGPGETQYF.

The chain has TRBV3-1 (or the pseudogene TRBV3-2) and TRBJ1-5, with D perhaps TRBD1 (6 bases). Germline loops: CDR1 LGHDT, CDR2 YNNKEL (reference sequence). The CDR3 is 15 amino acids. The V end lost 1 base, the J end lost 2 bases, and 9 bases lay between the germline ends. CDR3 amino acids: CASSQARQGNQPQHF. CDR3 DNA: TGTGCCAGCAGCCAAGCCAGACAGGGCAATCAGCCCCAGCATTTT.

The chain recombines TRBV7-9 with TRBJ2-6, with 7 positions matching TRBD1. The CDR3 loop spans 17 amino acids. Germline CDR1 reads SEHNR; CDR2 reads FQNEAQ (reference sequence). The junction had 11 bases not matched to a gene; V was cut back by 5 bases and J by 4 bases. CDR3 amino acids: CASSQTGSIGGANVLTF. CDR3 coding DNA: TGTGCCAGCAGCCAGACAGGGAGCATAGGGGGGGCCAACGTCCTGACTTTC. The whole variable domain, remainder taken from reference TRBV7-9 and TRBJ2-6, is DTGVSQNPRHKITKRGQNVTFRCDPISEHNRLYWYRQTLGQGPEFLTYFQNEAQLEKSRLLSDRFSAERPKGSFSTLEIQRTEQGDSAMYLCASSQTGSIGGANVLTFGAGSRLTVL.

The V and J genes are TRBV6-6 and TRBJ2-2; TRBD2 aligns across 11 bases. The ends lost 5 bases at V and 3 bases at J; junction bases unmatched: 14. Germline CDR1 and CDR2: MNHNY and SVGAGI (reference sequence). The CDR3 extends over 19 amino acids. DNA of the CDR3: TGTGCCAGCAGTCACGGGACATATACTAGCGGGAGCGACACCGGGGAGCTGTTTTTT. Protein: CASSHGTYTSGSDTGELFF.

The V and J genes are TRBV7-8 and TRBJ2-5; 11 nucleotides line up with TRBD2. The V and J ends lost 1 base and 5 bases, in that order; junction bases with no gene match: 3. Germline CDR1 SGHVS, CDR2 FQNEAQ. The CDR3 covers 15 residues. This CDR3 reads CASSLVPSGGETQYF. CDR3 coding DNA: TGTGCCAGCAGCTTAGTTCCTAGCGGGGGGGAGACCCAGTACTTC. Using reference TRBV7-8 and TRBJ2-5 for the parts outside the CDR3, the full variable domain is GAGVSQSPRYKVAKRGQDVALRCDPISGHVSLFWYQQALGQGPEFLTYFQNEAQLDKSGLPSDRFFAERPEGSVSTLKIQRTQQEDSAVYLCASSLVPSGGETQYFGPGTRLLVL.

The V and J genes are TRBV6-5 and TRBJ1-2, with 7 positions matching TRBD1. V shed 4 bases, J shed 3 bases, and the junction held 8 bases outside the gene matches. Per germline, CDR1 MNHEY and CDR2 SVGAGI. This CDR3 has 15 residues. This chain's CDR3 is CASSSRRQGDYGYTF. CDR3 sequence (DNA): TGTGCCAGCAGTTCCCGACGACAGGGAGACTATGGCTACACCTTC.

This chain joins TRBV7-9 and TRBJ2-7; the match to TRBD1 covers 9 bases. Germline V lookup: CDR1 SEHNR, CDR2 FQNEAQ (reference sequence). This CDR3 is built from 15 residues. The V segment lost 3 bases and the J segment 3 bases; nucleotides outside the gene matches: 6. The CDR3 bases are TGTGCCAGCAGCTTCGGACAGGGGAAACACTACGAGCAGTACTTC. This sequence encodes CASSFGQGKHYEQYF.

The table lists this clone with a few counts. Written as DNA, the CDR3 is TGTGCCGAGGGATTGATGAACACTGAAGCTTTCTTT. This codes for CAEGLMNTEAFF. The rearrangement joins TRBV2 to TRBJ1-1; D gene uncertain. Germline loops: CDR1 SNHLY, CDR2 FYNNEI. Trimming took off 11 bases at V and 0 bases at J, with 10 bases between the two ends. CDR3 length: 12 residues.

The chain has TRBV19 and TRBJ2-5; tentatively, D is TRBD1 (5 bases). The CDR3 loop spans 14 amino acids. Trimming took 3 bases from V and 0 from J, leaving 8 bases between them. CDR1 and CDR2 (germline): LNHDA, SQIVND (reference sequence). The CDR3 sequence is CASSIETDQETQYF. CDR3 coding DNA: TGTGCCAGTAGTATCGAGACAGACCAAGAGACCCAGTACTTC.

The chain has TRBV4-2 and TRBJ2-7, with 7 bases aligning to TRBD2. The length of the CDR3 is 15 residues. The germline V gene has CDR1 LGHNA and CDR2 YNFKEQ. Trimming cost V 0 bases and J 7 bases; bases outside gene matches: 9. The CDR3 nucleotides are TGTGCCAGCAGCCAAGATGGGGGAGGGATTCGAGAGCAGTACTTC. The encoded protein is CASSQDGGGIREQYF.

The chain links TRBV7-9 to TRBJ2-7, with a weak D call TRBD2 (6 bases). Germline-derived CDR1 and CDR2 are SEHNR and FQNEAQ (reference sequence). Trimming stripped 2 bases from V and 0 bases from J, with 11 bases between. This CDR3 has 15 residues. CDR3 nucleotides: TGTGCCAGCAGCTTACGTCGGGGGAGCTCCTACGAGCAGTACTTC. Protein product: CASSLRRGSSYEQYF. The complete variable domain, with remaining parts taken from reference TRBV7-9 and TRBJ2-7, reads DTGVSQNPRHKITKRGQNVTFRCDPISEHNRLYWYRQTLGQGPEFLTYFQNEAQLEKSRLLSDRFSAERPKGSFSTLEIQRTEQGDSAMYLCASSLRRGSSYEQYFGPGTRLTVT.

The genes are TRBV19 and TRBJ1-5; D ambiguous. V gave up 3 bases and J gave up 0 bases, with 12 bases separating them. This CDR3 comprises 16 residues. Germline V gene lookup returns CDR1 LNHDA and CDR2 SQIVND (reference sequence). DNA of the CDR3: TGTGCCAGTAGTATTACGAGCGCGTATAGCAATCAGCCCCAGCATTTT. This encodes CASSITSAYSNQPQHF.

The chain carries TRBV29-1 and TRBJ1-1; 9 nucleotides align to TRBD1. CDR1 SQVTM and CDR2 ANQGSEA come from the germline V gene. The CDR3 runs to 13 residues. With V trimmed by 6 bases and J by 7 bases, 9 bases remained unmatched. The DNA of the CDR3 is TGCAGCGTGGGTTGGGACAGGGCGGGTGAAGCTTTCTTT. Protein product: CSVGWDRAGEAFF.

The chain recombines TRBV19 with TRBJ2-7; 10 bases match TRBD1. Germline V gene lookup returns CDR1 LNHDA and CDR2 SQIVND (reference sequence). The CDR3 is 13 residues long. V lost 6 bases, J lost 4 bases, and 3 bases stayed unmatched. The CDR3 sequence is CASRRQGAYEQYF. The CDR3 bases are TGTGCCAGTAGGCGACAGGGGGCTTACGAGCAGTACTTC.

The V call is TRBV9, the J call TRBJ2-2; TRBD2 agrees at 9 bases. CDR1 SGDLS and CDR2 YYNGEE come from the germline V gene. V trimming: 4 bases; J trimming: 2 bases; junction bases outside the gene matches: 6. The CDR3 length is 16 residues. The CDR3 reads CASSLRLAENTGELFF. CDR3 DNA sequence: TGTGCCAGCAGCCTAAGACTAGCGGAAAACACCGGGGAGCTGTTTTTT.

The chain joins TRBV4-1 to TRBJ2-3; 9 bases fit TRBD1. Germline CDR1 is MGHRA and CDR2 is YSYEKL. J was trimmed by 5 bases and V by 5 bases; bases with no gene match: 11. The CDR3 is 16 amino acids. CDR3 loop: CASSAVQGAVGDTQYF. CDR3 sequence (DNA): TGCGCCAGCAGCGCCGTACAGGGGGCCGTGGGAGATACGCAGTATTTT.

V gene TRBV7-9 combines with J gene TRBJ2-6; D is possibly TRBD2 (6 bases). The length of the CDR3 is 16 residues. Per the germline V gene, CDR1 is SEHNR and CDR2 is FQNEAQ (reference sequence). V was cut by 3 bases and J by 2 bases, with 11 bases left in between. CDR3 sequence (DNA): TGTGCCAGCAGCTTCTCCCTAGCGCCTGGGGCCAACGTCCTGACTTTC. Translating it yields CASSFSLAPGANVLTF.

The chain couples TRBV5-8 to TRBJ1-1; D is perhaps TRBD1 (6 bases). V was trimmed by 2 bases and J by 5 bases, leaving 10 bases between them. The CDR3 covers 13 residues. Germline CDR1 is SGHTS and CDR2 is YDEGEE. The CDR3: CASSFFRGTEAFF. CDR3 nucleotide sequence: TGTGCCAGCAGCTTTTTCAGGGGAACTGAAGCTTTCTTT.